Described below is a single T cell receptor (beta chain) sequence and its context. Its antigen is undetermined. The data belong to a study of T cells in tuberculosis. Study as a whole: Sequenced TCRs come from CD1B-GMM tetramer-binding T cells. In South Africa, adults with active tuberculosis were compared with IGRA-negative and latently infected IGRA-positive adolescents. Study-wide points: Active tuberculosis alpha repertoires lay closer to GMM-specific TCRs than controls'.

This CDR3 contains 18 residues. Germline lookup yields CDR1 SGHDT and CDR2 YYEEEE. The V end was cut by 1 base, the J end by 6 bases, with 22 bases between. At study entry, adolescents had tuberculin skin tests and IGRA screening. Clones were read by immunoSEQ multiplex PCR, and TCRdb kept only the in-frame ones, dropping some. The sample has about 30,000 clones, roughly 94% seen once. The clonotype originates from a donor under 30 with latent tuberculosis or without tuberculosis infection. Sample: PBMCs. The chain employs TRBV5-6 and TRBJ1-4; D uncertain. The CDR3 loop is CASSLSPSPHPGYEKLFF. The CDR3, as DNA: TGTGCCAGCAGCTTGTCCCCGAGCCCCCACCCCGGGTATGAAAAACTGTTTTTT. The variable domain in full, with the rest retrieved from reference TRBV5-6 and TRBJ1-4, is DAGVTQSPTHLIKTRGQQVTLRCSPKSGHDTVSWYQQALGQGPQFIFQYYEEEERQRGNFPDRFSGHQFPNYSSELNVNALLLGDSALYLCASSLSPSPHPGYEKLFFGSGTQLSVL.